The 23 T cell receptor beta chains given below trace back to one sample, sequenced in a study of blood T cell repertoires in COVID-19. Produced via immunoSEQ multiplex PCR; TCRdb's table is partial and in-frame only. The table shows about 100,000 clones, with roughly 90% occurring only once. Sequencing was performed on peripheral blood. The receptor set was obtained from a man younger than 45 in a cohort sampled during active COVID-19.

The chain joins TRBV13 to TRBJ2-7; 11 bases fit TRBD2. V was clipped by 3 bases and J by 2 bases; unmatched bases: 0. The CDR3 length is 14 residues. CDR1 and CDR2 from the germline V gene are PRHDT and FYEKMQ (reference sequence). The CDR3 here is CASSFSGGAYEQYF. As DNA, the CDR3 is TGTGCCAGCAGCTTTAGCGGGGGGGCCTACGAGCAGTACTTC.

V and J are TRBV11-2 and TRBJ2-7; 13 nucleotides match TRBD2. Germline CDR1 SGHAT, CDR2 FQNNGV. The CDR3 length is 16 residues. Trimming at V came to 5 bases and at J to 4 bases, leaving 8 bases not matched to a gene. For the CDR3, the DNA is TGTGCCAGCAGCACGGGACTAGCGGGGACAAGGTACGAGCAGTACTTC. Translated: CASSTGLAGTRYEQYF.

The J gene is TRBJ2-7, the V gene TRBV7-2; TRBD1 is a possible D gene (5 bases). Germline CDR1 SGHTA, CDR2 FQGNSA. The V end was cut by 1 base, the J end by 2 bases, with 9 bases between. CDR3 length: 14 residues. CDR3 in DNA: TGTGCCAGCAGCTTAGAAGACAGCACCTACGAGCAGTACTTC. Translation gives CASSLEDSTYEQYF.

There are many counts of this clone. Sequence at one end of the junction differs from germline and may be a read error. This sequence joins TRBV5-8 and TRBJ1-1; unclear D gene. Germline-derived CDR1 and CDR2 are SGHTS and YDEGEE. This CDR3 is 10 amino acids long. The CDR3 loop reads CASSLDTDVF. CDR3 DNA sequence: TGTGCCAGCAGCTTGGACACAGATGTCTTT.

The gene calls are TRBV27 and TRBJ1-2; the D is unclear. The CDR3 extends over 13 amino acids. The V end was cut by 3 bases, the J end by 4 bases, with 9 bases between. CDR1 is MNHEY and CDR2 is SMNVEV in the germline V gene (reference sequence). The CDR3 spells CASSFFLGYGYTF. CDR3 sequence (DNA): TGTGCCAGCAGTTTCTTCCTCGGCTATGGCTACACCTTC.

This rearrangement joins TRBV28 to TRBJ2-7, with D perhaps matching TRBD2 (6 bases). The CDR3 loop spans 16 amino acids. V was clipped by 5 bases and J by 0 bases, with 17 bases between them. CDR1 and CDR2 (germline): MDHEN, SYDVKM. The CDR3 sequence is CASSTPEGGSSYEQYF. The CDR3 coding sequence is TGTGCCAGCAGTACGCCCGAAGGAGGGAGCTCCTACGAGCAGTACTTC.

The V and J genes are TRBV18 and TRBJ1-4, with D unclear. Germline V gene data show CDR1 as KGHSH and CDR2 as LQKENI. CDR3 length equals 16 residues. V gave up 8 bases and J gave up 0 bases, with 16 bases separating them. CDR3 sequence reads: CASPLLDSATNEKLFF. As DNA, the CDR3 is TGTGCCAGCCCACTCCTGGACTCCGCAACTAATGAAAAACTGTTTTTT.

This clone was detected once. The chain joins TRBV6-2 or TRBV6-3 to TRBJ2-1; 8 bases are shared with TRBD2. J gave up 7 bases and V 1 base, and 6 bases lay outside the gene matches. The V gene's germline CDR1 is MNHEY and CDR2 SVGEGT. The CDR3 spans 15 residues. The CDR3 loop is CASSYFRGGKNEQFF. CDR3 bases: TGTGCCAGCAGTTACTTCCGGGGGGGCAAGAATGAGCAGTTCTTC.

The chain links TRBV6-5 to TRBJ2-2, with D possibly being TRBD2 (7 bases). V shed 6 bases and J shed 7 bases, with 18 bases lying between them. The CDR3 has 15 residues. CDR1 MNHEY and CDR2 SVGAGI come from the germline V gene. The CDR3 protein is CASRKVGGAVGELFF. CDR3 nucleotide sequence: TGTGCCAGCAGAAAAGTAGGGGGGGCCGTCGGGGAGCTGTTTTTT.

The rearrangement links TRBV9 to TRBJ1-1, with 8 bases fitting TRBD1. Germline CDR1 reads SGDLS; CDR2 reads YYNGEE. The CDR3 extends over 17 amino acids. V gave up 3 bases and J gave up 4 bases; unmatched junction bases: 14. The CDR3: CASSAGTGYEEGTEAFF. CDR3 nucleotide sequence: TGTGCCAGCAGCGCCGGGACAGGCTATGAGGAGGGCACTGAAGCTTTCTTT.

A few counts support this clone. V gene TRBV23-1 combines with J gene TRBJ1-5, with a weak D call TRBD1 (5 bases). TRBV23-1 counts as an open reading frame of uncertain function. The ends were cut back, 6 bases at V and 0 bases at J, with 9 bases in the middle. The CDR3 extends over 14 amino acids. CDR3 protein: CASRGGGSNQPQHF. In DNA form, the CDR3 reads TGCGCCAGCAGGGGGGGTGGTAGCAATCAGCCCCAGCATTTT.

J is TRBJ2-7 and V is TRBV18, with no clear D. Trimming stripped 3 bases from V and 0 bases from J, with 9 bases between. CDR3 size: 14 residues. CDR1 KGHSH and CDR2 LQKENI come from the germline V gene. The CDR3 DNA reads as TGTGCCAGCTCACCTGGGTCGGGCTCCTACGAGCAGTACTTC. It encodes CASSPGSGSYEQYF.

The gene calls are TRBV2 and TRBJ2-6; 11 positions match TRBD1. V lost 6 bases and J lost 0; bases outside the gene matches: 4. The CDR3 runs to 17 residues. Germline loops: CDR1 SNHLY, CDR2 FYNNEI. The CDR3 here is CASSSGTGGSGANVLTF. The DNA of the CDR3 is TGTGCCAGCAGCTCCGGGACAGGGGGCTCTGGGGCCAACGTCCTGACTTTC.

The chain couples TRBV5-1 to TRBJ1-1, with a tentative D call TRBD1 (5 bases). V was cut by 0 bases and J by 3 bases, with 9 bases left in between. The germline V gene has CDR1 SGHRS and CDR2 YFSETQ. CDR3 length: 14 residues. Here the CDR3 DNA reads TGCGCCAGCAGCTTGGGAGGGGAGGACACTGAAGCTTTCTTT. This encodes CASSLGGEDTEAFF.

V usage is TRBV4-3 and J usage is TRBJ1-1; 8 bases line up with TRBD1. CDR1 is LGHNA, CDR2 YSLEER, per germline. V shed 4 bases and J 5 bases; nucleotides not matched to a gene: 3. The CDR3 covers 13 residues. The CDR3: CASSLRTGTEAFF. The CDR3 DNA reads TGCGCCAGCAGCCTGCGGACAGGGACTGAAGCTTTCTTT.

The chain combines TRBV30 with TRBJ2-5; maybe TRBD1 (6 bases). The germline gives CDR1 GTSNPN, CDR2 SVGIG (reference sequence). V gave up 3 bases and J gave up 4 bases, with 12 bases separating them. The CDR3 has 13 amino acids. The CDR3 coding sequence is TGTGCCTGGAGCACAGGGAAAGGAGAGACCCAGTACTTC. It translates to CAWSTGKGETQYF.

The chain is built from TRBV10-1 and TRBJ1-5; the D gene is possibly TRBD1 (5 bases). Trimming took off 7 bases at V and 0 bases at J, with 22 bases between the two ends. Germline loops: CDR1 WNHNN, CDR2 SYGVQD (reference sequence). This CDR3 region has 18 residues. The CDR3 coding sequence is TGCGCCAGCATGGGGAGGCAGGGACGGTTCTATAGCAATCAGCCCCAGCATTTT. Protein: CASMGRQGRFYSNQPQHF.

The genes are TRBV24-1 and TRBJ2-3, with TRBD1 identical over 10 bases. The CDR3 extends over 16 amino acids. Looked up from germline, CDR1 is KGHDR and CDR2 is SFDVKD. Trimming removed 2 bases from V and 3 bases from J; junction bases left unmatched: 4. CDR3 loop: CATSDSGQGETDTQYF. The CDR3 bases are TGTGCCACCAGTGATTCCGGACAGGGGGAGACAGATACGCAGTATTTT.

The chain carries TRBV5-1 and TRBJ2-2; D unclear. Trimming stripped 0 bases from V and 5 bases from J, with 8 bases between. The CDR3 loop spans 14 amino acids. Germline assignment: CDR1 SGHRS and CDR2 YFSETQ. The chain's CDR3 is CASSLAPSTGELFF. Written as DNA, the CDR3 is TGCGCCAGCAGCTTGGCCCCGTCGACCGGGGAGCTGTTTTTT.

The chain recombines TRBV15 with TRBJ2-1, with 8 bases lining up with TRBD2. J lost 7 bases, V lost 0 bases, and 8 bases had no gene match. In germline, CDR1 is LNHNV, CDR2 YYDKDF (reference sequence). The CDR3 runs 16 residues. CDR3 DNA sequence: TGTGCCACCAGCAGAGATCGGCGGGGGGATTTAAATGAGCAGTTCTTC. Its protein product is CATSRDRRGDLNEQFF.

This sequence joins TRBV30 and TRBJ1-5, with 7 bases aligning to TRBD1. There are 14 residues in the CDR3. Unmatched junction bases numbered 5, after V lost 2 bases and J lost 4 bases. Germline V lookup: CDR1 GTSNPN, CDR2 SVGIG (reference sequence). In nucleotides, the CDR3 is TGTGCCTGGAGTAGGGGGCACGGTAATCAGCCCCAGCATTTT. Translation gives CAWSRGHGNQPQHF. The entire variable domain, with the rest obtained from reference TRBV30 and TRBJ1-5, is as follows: SQTIHQWPATLVQPVGSPLSLECTVEGTSNPNLYWYRQAAGRGLQLLFYSVGIGQISSEVPQNLSASRPQDRQFILSSKKLLLSDSGFYLCAWSRGHGNQPQHFGDGTRLSIL.

DNA of the CDR3: TGTGCCAGCAGCTTGTGGGGACAGGGGATCACAGATACGCAGTATTTT. This codes for CASSLWGQGITDTQYF. The chain uses TRBV5-5 and TRBJ2-3; TRBD1 aligns across 10 bases. In germline, CDR1 is SGHKS, CDR2 YYEKEE (reference sequence). The trim removed 1 base at V and 2 bases at J, leaving 4 bases unmatched. The CDR3 loop spans 16 amino acids.

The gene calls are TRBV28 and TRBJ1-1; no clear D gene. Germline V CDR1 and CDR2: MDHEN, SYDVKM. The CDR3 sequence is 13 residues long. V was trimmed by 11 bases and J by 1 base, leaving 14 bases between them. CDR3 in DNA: TGTGCCGGCCGAACAGACCCGAACACTGAAGCTTTCTTT. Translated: CAGRTDPNTEAFF.